This T cell receptor (beta chain) was recorded in a study of CD8+CD57+ T cells in acquired aplastic anemia. On the study more broadly: Across the sorted CD4+ and CD8+ cells, DNA amounts averaged about 3.1 ug.

Trimming shortened V by 2 bases and J by 5 bases, and 10 bases separated the two germline ends. The length of the CDR3 is 14 residues. Germline-derived CDR1 and CDR2 are KGHSH and LQKENI. There are a few counts of this clonotype. Profiling of TCR beta VDJ combinations and CDR3 sequences used genomic DNA as template. TCRdb re-derived calls from the reads in MiXCR, one entry per CDR3 protein. The sample lists 200,000 or so distinct CDR3 sequences, 64% occurring once. This TCR derives from a human donor with severe aplastic anemia or a healthy control (not recorded which). The rearrangement uses TRBV18 and TRBJ1-5, with D possibly TRBD1 on 5 matching bases. The specimen sequenced was sorted CD4+, CD8+, or CD8+CD57+ T cells (not recorded which) from PBMCs. The CDR3 nucleotides read TGTGCCAGCTCACCAGGGGGATATGATCAGCCCCAGCATTTT. This gives the protein CASSPGGYDQPQHF.